This TCR beta chain was observed in a study of T-cell reconstitution after alpha-beta-depleted transplantation in children. The CDR3 contains 14 residues. V lost 6 bases and J lost 7, with 22 bases in between. Germline-derived CDR1 and CDR2 are SQVTM and ANQGSEA. Preparation of the TCRbeta library involved a method that used unique molecular identifiers. TCRdb recomputed calls from the PCR reads with MiXCR, one row per CDR3 protein. The sample lists around 500,000 distinct CDR3 sequences, under 15% occurring once. The chain carries TRBV29-1 and TRBJ2-7; tentative D call: TRBD2 (6 bases). The TCR was taken from a human donor who donated a stem cell graft to a child with combined immunodeficiency. The sample here was PBMCs from the stem cell graft donor, taken from the stem cell graft. This CDR3 reads CSVSRAGRSLEQYF. The CDR3, as DNA: TGCAGCGTGTCCCGGGCGGGGCGGTCTCTGGAGCAGTACTTC.